This T cell receptor (beta chain) was obtained from a study of T cell responses to AZD1222 COVID-19 vaccine. Germline V gene lookup returns CDR1 SNHLY and CDR2 FYNNEI. The CDR3 runs to 14 residues. Losses at the gene ends were 8 bases for V and 7 bases for J; bases not matched to a gene: 6. Pooling covered second doses at about 4 or about 12 weeks. A note on this clone: Its matching antigen is unknown.

General study findings and limits: The peak T cell response came first, and repertoires were sampled only after it. White British people made up most donors, females outnumbered males, and clonal diversity was possibly underestimated. Increased Spike-specific TCR breadth and depth were observed after two AZD1222 doses.

Generated by immunoSEQ multiplex PCR, the TCRdb table keeps only in-frame clones and is missing some. The table records approximately 150,000 clones, roughly 90% of them present only once. The source is an adult who received the AZD1222 COVID-19 vaccine. The rearrangement links TRBV2 to TRBJ2-1; TRBD1 matches 12 bases. The sample consisted of peripheral blood, taken 28 days after the second AZD1222 dose. In DNA, the CDR3 is TGTGCCAGCTCCGGGACAGGGGGCAGGAATGAGCAGTTCTTC. It codes for CASSGTGGRNEQFF. Combining the CDR3 with reference TRBV2 and TRBJ2-1 gives the whole variable domain EPEVTQTPSHQVTQMGQEVILRCVPISNHLYFYWYRQILGQKVEFLVSFYNNEISEKSEIFDDQFSVERPDGSNFTLKIRSTKLEDSAMYFCASSGTGGRNEQFFGPGTRLTVL.